The 2 T cell receptor beta chains below all came from one sample that was sequenced in a study of shared clonotypes between healthy human individuals. Cells designated naive CD8 were CD45RO-negative and were positively selected for CCR7, with terminally differentiated effector memory CD45RA+ cells excluded. Using immunoSEQ multiplex PCR, the repertoire was profiled, and TCRdb retains in-frame clones only, with some absent. The profile covers about 2,200,000 clones, with 85% to 95% appearing a single time and over 1.5% taken by the ten largest. Sequenced input: naive CD8+ T cells from PBMCs. Receptors were obtained from a man aged 18-30 years in good health. Some clones in this sample may be carry-over from other donors' samples.

V is TRBV7-8 and J is TRBJ2-1, with 15 positions matching TRBD2. CDR1 is SGHVS, CDR2 FQNEAQ, per germline. The length of the CDR3 is 15 residues. Trimming at V came to 5 bases and at J to 8 bases, leaving 4 bases not matched to a gene. The CDR3 nucleotides read TGTGCCAGCAGCGCGGGACTAGCGGGAGGTTATGAGCAGTTCTTC. As protein: CASSAGLAGGYEQFF. The full variable domain, completed using reference TRBV7-8 and TRBJ2-1, is GAGVSQSPRYKVAKRGQDVALRCDPISGHVSLFWYQQALGQGPEFLTYFQNEAQLDKSGLPSDRFFAERPEGSVSTLKIQRTQQEDSAVYLCASSAGLAGGYEQFFGPGTRLTVL.

The table lists this clone with a count of one. The sample has other DNA sequences that encode this CDR3 too. This sequence joins TRBV11-2 and TRBJ1-1; D is uncertain. Per germline, CDR1 SGHAT and CDR2 FQNNGV. Trimming stripped 1 base from V and 1 base from J, with 10 bases between. This CDR3 region has 15 residues. This CDR3 is CASSLVRVGNTEAFF. The CDR3 DNA reads as TGTGCCAGCAGCTTAGTACGGGTCGGGAACACTGAAGCTTTCTTT.